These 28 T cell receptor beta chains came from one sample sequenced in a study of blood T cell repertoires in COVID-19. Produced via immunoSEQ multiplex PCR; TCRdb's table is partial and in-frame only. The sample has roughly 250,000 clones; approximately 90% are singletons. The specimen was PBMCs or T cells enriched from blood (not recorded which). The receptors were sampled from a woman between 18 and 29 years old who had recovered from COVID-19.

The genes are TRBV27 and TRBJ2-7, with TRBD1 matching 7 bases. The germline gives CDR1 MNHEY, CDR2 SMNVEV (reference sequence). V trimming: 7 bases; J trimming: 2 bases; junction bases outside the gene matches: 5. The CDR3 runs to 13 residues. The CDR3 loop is CASTPGGAYEQYF. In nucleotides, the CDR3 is TGTGCCAGCACCCCAGGGGGTGCCTACGAGCAGTACTTC.

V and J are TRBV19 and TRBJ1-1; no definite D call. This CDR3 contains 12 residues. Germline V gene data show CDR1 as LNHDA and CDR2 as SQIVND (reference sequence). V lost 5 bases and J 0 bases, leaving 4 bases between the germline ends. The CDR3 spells CASSFLNTEAFF. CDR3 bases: TGTGCCAGTAGTTTCTTGAACACTGAAGCTTTCTTT.

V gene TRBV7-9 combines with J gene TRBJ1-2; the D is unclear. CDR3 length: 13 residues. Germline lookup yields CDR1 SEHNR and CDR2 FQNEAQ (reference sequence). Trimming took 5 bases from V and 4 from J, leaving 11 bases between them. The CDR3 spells CASSRGEVYGYTF. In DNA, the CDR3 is TGTGCCAGCAGCCGTGGGGAGGTCTATGGCTACACCTTC. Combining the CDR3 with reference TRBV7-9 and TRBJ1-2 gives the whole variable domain DTGVSQNPRHKITKRGQNVTFRCDPISEHNRLYWYRQTLGQGPEFLTYFQNEAQLEKSRLLSDRFSAERPKGSFSTLEIQRTEQGDSAMYLCASSRGEVYGYTFGSGTRLTVV.

Written as DNA, the CDR3 is TGTGCCAGCAGTCTCGCAGGGGGGCTCTATGGCTACACCTTC. It specifies CASSLAGGLYGYTF. This chain connects TRBV28 to TRBJ1-2; TRBD1 matches 7 bases. The ends lost 5 bases at V and 4 bases at J; junction bases unmatched: 7. Germline V gene data show CDR1 as MDHEN and CDR2 as SYDVKM. The CDR3 is made up of 14 amino acids.

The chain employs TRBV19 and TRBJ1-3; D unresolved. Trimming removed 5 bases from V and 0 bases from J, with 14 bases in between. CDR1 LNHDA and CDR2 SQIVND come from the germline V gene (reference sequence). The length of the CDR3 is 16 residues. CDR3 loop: CASSFQQTFSGNTIYF. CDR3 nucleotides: TGTGCCAGTAGTTTTCAACAGACCTTCTCTGGAAACACCATATATTTT.

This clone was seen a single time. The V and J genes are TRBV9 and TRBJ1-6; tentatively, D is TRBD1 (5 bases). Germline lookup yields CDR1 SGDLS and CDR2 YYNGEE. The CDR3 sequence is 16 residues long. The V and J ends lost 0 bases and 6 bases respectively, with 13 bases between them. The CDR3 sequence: CASSVGGVLLNSPLHF. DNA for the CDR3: TGTGCCAGCAGCGTAGGGGGGGTCTTACTTAATTCACCCCTCCACTTT. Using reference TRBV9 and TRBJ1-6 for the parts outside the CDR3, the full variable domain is DSGVTQTPKHLITATGQRVTLRCSPRSGDLSVYWYQQSLDQGLQFLIQYYNGEERAKGNILERFSAQQFPDLHSELNLSSLELGDSALYFCASSVGGVLLNSPLHFGNGTRLTVT.

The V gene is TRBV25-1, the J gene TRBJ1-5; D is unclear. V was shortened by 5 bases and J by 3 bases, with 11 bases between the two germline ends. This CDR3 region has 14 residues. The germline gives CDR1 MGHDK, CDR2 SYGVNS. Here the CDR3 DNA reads TGTGCCAGCAGTCCTATAGGAGTCAATCAGCCCCAGCATTTT. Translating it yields CASSPIGVNQPQHF.

The chain's CDR3 is CASSPVAGGWQETQYF. The CDR3 DNA reads as TGTGCCAGCTCACCAGTGGCAGGGGGCTGGCAAGAGACCCAGTACTTC. The V call is TRBV18, the J call TRBJ2-5, with 8 bases lining up with TRBD1. The CDR3 is 16 amino acids. J was trimmed by 2 bases and V by 2 bases; bases with no gene match: 7. Germline lookup yields CDR1 KGHSH and CDR2 LQKENI. The entire variable domain, with the rest obtained from reference TRBV18 and TRBJ2-5, is as follows: NAGVMQNPRHLVRRRGQEARLRCSPMKGHSHVYWYRQLPEEGLKFMVYLQKENIIDESGMPKERFSAEFPKEGPSILRIQQVVRGDSAAYFCASSPVAGGWQETQYFGPGTRLLVL.

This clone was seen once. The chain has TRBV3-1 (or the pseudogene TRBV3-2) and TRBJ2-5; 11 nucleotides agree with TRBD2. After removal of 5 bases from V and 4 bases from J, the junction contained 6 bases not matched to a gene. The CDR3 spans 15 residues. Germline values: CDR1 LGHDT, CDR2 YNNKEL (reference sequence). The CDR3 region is CASSYTSGGRETQYF. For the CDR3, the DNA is TGTGCCAGCAGCTACACTAGCGGGGGTAGAGAGACCCAGTACTTC.

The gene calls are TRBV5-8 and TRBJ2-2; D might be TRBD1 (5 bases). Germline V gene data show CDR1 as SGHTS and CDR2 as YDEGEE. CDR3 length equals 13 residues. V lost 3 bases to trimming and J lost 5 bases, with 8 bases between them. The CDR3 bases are TGTGCCAGCAGCTATGACAGAACCGGGGAGCTGTTTTTT. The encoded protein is CASSYDRTGELFF.

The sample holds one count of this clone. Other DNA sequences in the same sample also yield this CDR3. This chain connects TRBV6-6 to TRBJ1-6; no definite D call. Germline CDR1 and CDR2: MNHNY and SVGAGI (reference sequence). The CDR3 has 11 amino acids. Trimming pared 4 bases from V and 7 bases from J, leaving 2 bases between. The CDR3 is CASSLNSPLHF. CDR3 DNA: TGTGCCAGCAGTTTAAATTCACCCCTCCACTTT.

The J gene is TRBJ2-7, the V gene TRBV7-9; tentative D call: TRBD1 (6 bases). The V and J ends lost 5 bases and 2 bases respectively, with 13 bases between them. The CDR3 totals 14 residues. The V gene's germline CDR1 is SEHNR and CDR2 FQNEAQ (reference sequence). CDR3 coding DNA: TGTGCCAGCAGCCTCCCGGGACAACCCTACGAGCAGTACTTC. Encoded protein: CASSLPGQPYEQYF.

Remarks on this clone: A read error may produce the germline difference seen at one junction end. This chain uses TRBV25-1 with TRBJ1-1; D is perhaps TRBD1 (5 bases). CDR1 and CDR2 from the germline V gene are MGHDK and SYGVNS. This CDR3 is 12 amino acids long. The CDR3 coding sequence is TGTGCCAGCAGCAAAGGAAGCTCAGGGAAAATCTTT. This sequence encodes CASSKGSSGKIF.

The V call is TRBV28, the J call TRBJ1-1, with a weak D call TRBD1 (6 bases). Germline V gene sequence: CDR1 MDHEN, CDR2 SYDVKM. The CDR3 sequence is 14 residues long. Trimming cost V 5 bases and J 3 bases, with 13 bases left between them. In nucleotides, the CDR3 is TGTGCCAGCAGTCAACCGAGACAGGACACTGAAGCTTTCTTT. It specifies CASSQPRQDTEAFF. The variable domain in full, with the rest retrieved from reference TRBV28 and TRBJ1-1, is DVKVTQSSRYLVKRTGEKVFLECVQDMDHENMFWYRQDPGLGLRLIYFSYDVKMKEKGDIPEGYSVSREKKERFSLILESASTNQTSMYLCASSQPRQDTEAFFGQGTRLTVV.

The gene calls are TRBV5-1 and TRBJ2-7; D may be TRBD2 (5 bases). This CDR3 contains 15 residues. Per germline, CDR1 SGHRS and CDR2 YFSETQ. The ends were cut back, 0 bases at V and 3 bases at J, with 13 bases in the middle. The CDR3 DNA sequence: TGCGCCAGCAGCTTGGATCCGGGTGGGAGCTACGAGCAGTACTTC. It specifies CASSLDPGGSYEQYF. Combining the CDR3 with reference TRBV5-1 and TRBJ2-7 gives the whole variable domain KAGVTQTPRYLIKTRGQQVTLSCSPISGHRSVSWYQQTPGQGLQFLFEYFSETQRNKGNFPGRFSGRQFSNSRSEMNVSTLELGDSALYLCASSLDPGGSYEQYFGPGTRLTVT.

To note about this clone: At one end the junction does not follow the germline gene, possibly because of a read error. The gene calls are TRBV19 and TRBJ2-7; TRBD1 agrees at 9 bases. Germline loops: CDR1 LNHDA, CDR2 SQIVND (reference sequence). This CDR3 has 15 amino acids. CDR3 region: CASTPDRGFSNEQYF. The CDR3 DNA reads TGTGCCAGTACCCCGGACAGGGGATTCTCCAACGAGCAGTACTTC.

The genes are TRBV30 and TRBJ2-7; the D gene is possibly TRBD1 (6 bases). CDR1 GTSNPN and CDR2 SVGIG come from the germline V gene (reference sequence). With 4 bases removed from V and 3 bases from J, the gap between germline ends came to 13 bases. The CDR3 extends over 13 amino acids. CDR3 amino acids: CAWTQGQGYEQYF. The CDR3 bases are TGTGCCTGGACCCAGGGGCAGGGCTACGAGCAGTACTTC. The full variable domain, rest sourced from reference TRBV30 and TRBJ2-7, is SQTIHQWPATLVQPVGSPLSLECTVEGTSNPNLYWYRQAAGRGLQLLFYSVGIGQISSEVPQNLSASRPQDRQFILSSKKLLLSDSGFYLCAWTQGQGYEQYFGPGTRLTVT.

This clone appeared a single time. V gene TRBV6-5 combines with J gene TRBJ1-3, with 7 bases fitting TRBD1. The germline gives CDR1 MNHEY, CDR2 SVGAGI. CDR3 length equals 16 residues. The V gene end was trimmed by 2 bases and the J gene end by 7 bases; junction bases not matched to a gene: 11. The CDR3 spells CASSYIPRTGWNTIYF. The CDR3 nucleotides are TGTGCCAGCAGTTACATACCTCGGACAGGTTGGAACACCATATATTTT.

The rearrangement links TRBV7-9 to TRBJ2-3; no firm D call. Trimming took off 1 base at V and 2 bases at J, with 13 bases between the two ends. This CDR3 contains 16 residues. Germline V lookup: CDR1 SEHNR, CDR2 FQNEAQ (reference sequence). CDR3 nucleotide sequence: TGTGCCAGCAGCTTAGTTGGCACAGACACCACAGATACGCAGTATTTT. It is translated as CASSLVGTDTTDTQYF.

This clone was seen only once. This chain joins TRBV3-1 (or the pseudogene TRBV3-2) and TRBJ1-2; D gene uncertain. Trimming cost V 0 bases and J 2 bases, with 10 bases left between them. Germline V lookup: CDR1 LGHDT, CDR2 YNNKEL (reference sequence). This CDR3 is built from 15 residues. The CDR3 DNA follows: TGTGCCAGCAGCCAAGATCTTACAGAAAACTATGGCTACACCTTC. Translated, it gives CASSQDLTENYGYTF.

The CDR3 nucleotides are TGCAGCGGTGAGGGACAGTCGGTGGATCAGCCCCAGCATTTT. Its translation is CSGEGQSVDQPQHF. The J gene is TRBJ1-5, the V gene TRBV29-1, with 7 bases lining up with TRBD1. The CDR3 is made up of 14 amino acids. The ends lost 7 bases at V and 5 bases at J; junction bases unmatched: 11. Germline values: CDR1 SQVTM, CDR2 ANQGSEA. Combining the CDR3 with reference TRBV29-1 and TRBJ1-5 gives the whole variable domain SAVISQKPSRDICQRGTSLTIQCQVDSQVTMMFWYRQQPGQSLTLIATANQGSEATYESGFVIDKFPISRPNLTFSTLTVSNMSPEDSSIYLCSGEGQSVDQPQHFGDGTRLSIL.

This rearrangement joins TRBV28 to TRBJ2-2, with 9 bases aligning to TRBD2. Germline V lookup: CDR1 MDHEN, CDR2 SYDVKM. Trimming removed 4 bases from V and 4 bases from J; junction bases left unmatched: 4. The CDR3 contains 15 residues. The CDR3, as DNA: TGTGCCAGCAGTTGGCTAGCGGGGAGCACCGGGGAGCTGTTTTTT. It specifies CASSWLAGSTGELFF.

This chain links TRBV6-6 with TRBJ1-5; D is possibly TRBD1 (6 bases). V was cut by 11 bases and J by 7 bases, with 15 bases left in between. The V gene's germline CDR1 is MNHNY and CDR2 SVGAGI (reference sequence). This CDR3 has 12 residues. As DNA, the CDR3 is TGTGCCGGGGGCCCCGTTGGGCAGCCCCAGCATTTT. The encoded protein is CAGGPVGQPQHF.

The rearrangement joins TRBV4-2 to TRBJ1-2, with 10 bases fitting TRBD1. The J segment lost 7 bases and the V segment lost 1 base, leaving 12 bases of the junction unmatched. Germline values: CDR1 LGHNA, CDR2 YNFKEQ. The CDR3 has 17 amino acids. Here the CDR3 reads CASSQVGRGQGVGGYTF. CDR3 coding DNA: TGTGCCAGCAGCCAAGTGGGCCGTGGACAGGGGGTAGGTGGCTACACCTTC.

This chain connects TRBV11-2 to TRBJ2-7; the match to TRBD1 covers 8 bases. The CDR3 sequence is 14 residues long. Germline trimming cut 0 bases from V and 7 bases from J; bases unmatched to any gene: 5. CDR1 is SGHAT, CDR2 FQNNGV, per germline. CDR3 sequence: CASSLERTGREQYF. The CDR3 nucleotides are TGTGCCAGCAGCTTAGAGAGGACAGGGCGGGAGCAGTACTTC.

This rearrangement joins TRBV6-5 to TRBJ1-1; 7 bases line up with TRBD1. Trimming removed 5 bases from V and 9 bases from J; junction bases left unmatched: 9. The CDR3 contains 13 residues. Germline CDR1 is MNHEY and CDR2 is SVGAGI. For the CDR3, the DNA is TGTGCCAGCAGTCGCAAACCACAGGGGCAAGCTTTCTTT. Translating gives CASSRKPQGQAFF.

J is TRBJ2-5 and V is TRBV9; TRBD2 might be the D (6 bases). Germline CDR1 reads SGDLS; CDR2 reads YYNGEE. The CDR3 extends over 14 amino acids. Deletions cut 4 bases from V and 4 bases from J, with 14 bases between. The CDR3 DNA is TGTGCCAGCAGCCAGGCCGGGGGAGCAGAGACCCAGTACTTC. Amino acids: CASSQAGGAETQYF.

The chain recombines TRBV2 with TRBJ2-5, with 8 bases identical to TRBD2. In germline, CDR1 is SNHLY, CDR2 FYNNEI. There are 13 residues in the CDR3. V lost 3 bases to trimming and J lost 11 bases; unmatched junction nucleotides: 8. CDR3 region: CASSDERGTTQYF. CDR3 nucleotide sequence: TGTGCCAGCAGTGACGAGCGGGGGACCACACAGTACTTC. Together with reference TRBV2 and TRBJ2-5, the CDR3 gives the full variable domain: EPEVTQTPSHQVTQMGQEVILRCVPISNHLYFYWYRQILGQKVEFLVSFYNNEISEKSEIFDDQFSVERPDGSNFTLKIRSTKLEDSAMYFCASSDERGTTQYFGPGTRLLVL.